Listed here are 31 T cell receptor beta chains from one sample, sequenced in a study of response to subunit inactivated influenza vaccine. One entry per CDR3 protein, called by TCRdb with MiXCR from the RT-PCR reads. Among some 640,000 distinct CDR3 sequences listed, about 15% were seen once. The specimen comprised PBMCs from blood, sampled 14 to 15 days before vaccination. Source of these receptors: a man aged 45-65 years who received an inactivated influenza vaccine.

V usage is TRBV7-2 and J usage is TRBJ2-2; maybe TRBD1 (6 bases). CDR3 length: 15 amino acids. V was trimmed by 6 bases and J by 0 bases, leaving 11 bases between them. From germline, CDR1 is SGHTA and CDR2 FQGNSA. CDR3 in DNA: TGTGCCAGCAGGCCCGGGACAACGAACACCGGGGAGCTGTTTTTT. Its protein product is CASRPGTTNTGELFF.

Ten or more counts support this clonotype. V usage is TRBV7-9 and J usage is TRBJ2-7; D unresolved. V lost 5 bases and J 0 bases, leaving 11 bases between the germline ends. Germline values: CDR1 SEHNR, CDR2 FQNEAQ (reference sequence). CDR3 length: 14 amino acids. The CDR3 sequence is CASSARQSSYEQYF. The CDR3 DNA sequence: TGTGCCAGCAGCGCCAGACAAAGCTCCTACGAGCAGTACTTC.

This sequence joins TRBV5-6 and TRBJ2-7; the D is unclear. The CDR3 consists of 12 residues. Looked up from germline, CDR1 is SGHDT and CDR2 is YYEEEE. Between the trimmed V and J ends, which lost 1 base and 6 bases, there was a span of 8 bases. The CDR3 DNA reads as TGTGCCAGCAGCTTGCTCGGAGCCGAGCAGTACTTC. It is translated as CASSLLGAEQYF. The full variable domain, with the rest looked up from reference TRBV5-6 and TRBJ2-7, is DAGVTQSPTHLIKTRGQQVTLRCSPKSGHDTVSWYQQALGQGPQFIFQYYEEEERQRGNFPDRFSGHQFPNYSSELNVNALLLGDSALYLCASSLLGAEQYFGPGTRLTVT.

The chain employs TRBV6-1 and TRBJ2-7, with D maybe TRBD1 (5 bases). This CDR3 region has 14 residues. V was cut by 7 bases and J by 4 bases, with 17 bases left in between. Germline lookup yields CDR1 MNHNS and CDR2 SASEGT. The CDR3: CASNPDRTFYEQYF. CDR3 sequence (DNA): TGTGCCAGCAACCCAGATCGGACATTTTACGAGCAGTACTTC.

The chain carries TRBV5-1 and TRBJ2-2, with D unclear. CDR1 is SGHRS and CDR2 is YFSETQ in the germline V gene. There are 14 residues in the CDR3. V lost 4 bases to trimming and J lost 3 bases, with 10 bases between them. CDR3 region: CASSVDSYTGELFF. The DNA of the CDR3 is TGCGCCAGCAGCGTCGACTCCTACACCGGGGAGCTGTTTTTT. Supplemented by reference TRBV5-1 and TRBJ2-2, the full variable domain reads KAGVTQTPRYLIKTRGQQVTLSCSPISGHRSVSWYQQTPGQGLQFLFEYFSETQRNKGNFPGRFSGRQFSNSRSEMNVSTLELGDSALYLCASSVDSYTGELFFGEGSRLTVL.

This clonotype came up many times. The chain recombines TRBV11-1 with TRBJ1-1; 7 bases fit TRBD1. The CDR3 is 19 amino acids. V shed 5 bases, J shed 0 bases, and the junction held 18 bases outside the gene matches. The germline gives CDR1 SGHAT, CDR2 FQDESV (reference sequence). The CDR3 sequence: CASSLTQGVGFQMNTEAFF. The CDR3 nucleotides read TGTGCCAGCAGCCTAACCCAGGGGGTTGGATTCCAAATGAACACTGAAGCTTTCTTT.

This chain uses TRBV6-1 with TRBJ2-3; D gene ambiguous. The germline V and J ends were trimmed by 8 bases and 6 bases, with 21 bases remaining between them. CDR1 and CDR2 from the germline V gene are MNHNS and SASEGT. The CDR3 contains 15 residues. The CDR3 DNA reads TGTGCCAGCCTTCGAACACTGGCGTGGGCGGATACGCAGTATTTT. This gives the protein CASLRTLAWADTQYF.

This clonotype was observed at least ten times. CDR3 in DNA: TGTGCCAGCAGCCCGTTAGTCCCGATCCAAGAGACCCAGTACTTC. Its translation is CASSPLVPIQETQYF. V and J are TRBV11-2 and TRBJ2-5; D is ambiguous. Per the germline V gene, CDR1 is SGHAT and CDR2 is FQNNGV. The CDR3 contains 15 residues. V dropped 5 bases and J dropped 1 base, with 14 bases sitting between them. Based on the CDR3 plus reference TRBV11-2 and TRBJ2-5, the full variable domain is EAGVAQSPRYKIIEKRQSVAFWCNPISGHATLYWYQQILGQGPKLLIQFQNNGVVDDSQLPKDRFSAERLKGVDSTLKIQPAKLEDSAVYLCASSPLVPIQETQYFGPGTRLLVL.

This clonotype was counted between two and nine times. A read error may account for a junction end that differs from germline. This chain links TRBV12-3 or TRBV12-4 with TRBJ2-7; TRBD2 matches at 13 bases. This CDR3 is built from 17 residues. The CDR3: CGSSQKGTSGVGYEQYF. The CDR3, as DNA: TGTGGCAGCAGCCAGAAAGGGACTAGCGGGGTTGGGTACGAGCAGTACTTC.

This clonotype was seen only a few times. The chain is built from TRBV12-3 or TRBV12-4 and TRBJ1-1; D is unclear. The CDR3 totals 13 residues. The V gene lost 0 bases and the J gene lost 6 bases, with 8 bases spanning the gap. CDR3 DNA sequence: TGTGCCAGCAGTTTAGCGATAGATTCTGAAGCTTTCTTT. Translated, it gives CASSLAIDSEAFF.

CDR3 loop: CASSLATGTTDTQYF. DNA of the CDR3: TGTGCCAGCAGTTTAGCGACGGGGACCACAGATACGCAGTATTTT. The chain recombines TRBV28 with TRBJ2-3, with D perhaps matching TRBD1 or TRBD2 (5 bases each). CDR1 is MDHEN and CDR2 is SYDVKM in the germline V gene. This CDR3 is 15 amino acids long. Trimming took 2 bases from V and 2 from J, leaving 11 bases between them.

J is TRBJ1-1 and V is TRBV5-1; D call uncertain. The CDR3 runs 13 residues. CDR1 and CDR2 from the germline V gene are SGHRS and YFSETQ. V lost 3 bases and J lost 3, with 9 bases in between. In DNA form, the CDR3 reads TGCGCCAGCAGCTACCAAGGAGACACTGAAGCTTTCTTT. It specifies CASSYQGDTEAFF.

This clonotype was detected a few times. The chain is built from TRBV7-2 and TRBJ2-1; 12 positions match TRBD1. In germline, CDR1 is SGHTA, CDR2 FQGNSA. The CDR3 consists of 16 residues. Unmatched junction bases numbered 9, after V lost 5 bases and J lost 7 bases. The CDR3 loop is CASSPQGTGGGNEQFF. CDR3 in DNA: TGTGCCAGCAGCCCCCAGGGGACAGGGGGCGGGAATGAGCAGTTCTTC.

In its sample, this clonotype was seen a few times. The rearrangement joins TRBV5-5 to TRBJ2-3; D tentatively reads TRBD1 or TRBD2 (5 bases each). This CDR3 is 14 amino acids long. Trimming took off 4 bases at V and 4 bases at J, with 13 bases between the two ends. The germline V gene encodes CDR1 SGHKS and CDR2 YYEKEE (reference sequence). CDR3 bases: TGTGCCAGCAGCGGGACGGAGGTGGCAGATACGCAGTATTTT. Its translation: CASSGTEVADTQYF.

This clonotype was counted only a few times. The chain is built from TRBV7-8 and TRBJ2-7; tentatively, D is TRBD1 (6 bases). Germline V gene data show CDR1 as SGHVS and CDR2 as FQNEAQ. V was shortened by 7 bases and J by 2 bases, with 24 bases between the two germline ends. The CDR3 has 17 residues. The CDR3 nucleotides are TGTGCCAGCATCCCGACACCAGGGGTCCGCAGGCCCTACGAGCAGTACTTC. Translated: CASIPTPGVRRPYEQYF.

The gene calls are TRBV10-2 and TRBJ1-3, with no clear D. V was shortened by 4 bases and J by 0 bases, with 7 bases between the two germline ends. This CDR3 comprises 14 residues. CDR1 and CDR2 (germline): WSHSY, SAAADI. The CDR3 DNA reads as TGCGCCAGCAGTGGTGTCAGCTCTGGAAACACCATATATTTT. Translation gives CASSGVSSGNTIYF.

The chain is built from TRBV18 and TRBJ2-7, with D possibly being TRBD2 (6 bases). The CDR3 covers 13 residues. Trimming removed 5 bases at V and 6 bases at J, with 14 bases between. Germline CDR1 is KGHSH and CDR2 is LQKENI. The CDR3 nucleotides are TGTGCCAGCTCAGCGAACCGGGACTCCGAGCAGTACTTC. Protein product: CASSANRDSEQYF.

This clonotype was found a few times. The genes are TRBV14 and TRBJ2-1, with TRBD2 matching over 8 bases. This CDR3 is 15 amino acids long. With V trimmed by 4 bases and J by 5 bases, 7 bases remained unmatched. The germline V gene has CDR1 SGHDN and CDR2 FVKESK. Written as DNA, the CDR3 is TGTGCCAGCAGCCCAGGACTAGCAAATAACAATGAGCAGTTCTTC. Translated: CASSPGLANNNEQFF.

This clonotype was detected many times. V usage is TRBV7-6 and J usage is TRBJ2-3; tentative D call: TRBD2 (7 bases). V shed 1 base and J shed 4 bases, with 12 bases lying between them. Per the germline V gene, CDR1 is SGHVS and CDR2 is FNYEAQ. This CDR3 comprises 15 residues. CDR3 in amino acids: CASSLVGGGADTQYF. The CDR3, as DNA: TGTGCCAGCAGCTTAGTAGGGGGGGGAGCAGATACGCAGTATTTT.

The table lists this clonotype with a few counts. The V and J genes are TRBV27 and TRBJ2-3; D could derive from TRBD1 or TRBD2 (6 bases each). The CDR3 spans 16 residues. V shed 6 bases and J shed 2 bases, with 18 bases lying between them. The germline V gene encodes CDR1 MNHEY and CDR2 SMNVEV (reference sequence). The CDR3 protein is CASRNTRGLHTDTQYF. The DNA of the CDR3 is TGTGCCAGCAGGAACACCCGGGGGCTACACACAGATACGCAGTATTTT.

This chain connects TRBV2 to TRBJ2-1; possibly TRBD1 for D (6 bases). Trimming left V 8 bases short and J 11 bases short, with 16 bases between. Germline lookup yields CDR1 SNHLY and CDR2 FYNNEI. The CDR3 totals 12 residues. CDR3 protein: CASEGQGRKQFF. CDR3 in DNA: TGTGCCAGCGAGGGGCAGGGGAGAAAGCAGTTCTTC.

In nucleotides, the CDR3 is TGCGCCAGCAGCCAAGATCAAACAGGGAGACGCGAGCAGTACTTC. Translating gives CASSQDQTGRREQYF. V is TRBV4-1 and J is TRBJ2-7; tentative D call: TRBD1 (6 bases). Germline values: CDR1 MGHRA, CDR2 YSYEKL. The V and J ends lost 0 bases and 6 bases respectively, with 15 bases between them. There are 15 residues in the CDR3.

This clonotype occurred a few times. Here the CDR3 DNA reads TGTGCCAGCAGCTTGGACAGGGCGGGGTACGAGCAGTACTTC. It is translated as CASSLDRAGYEQYF. The V and J genes are TRBV7-2 and TRBJ2-7; 8 nucleotides align to TRBD1. The CDR3 runs to 14 residues. V lost 3 bases, J lost 4 bases, and 5 bases stayed unmatched. Per the germline V gene, CDR1 is SGHTA and CDR2 is FQGNSA.

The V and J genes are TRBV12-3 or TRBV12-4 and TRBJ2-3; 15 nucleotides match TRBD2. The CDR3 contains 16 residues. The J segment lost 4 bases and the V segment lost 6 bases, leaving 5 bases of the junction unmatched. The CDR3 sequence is CASRLGLAGGSDTQYF. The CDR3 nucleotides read TGTGCCAGCAGGTTGGGACTAGCGGGGGGTTCAGATACGCAGTATTTT.

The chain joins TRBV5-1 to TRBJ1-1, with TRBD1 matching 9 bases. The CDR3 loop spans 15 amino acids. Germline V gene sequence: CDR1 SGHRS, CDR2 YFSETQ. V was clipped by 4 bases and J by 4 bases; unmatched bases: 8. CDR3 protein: CASSGATGGSTEAFF. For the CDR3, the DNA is TGCGCCAGCAGCGGAGCGACAGGGGGGAGCACTGAAGCTTTCTTT.

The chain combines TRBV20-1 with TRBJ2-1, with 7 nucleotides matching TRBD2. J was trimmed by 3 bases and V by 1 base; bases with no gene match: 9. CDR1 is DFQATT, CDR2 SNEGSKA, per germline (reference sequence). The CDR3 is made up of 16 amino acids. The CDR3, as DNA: TGCAGTGCTAGAGCCCCATCTCGGGAGGTCTACAATGAGCAGTTCTTC. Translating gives CSARAPSREVYNEQFF.

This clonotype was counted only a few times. CDR3 sequence (DNA): TGTGCCAGCAGCTCCGGGGGACAGGCGACCGGGGAGCTGTTTTTT. This translates into CASSSGGQATGELFF. The chain couples TRBV7-8 to TRBJ2-2, with 8 bases lining up with TRBD1. The germline gives CDR1 SGHVS, CDR2 FQNEAQ. The CDR3 runs 15 residues. Unmatched junction bases numbered 6, after V lost 4 bases and J lost 5 bases.

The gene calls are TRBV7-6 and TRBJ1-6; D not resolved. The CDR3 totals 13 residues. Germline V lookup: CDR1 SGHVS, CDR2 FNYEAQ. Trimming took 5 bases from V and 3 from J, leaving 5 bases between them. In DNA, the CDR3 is TGTGCCAGCAGCCCCAACTATAATTCACCCCTCCACTTT. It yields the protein CASSPNYNSPLHF. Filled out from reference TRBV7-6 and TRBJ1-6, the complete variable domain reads GAGVSQSPRYKVTKRGQDVALRCDPISGHVSLYWYRQALGQGPEFLTYFNYEAQQDKSGLPNDRFSAERPEGSISTLTIQRTEQRDSAMYRCASSPNYNSPLHFGNGTRLTVT.

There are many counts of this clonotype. DNA of the CDR3: TGTGCCAGCAGCTTAGTCTACAAAGAGACCCAGTACTTC. Translating gives CASSLVYKETQYF. J is TRBJ2-5 and V is TRBV7-2; unclear D gene. This CDR3 region has 13 residues. Trimming shortened V by 1 base and J by 3 bases, and 6 bases separated the two germline ends. Per germline, CDR1 SGHTA and CDR2 FQGNSA.

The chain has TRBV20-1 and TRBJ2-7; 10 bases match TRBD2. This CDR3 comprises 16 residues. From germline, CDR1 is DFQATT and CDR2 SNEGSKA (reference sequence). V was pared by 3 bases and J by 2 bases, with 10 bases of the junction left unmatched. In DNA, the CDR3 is TGCAGTGCTAGCTCCAGCGGGAGGGCCGCAACCTACGAGCAGTACTTC. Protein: CSASSSGRAATYEQYF.

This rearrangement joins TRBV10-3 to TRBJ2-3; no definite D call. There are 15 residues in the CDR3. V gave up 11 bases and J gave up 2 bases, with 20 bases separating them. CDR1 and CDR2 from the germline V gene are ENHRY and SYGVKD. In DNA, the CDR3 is TGTGCCGCCACGGCGAGCAGCACAGACACAGATACGCAGTATTTT. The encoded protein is CAATASSTDTDTQYF.